Listed below are T cell receptor beta chains from one sample, sequenced in a study of T cell changes during pregnancy in multiple sclerosis. The data were produced by immunoSEQ multiplex PCR, yet TCRdb's version contains in-frame clones alone and is incomplete. The table has 40,000 to 50,000 clones, 85% to 95% seen once; the top ten hold 0.37%. The source was CD4+ T cells from peripheral blood mononuclear cells, collected in the second trimester of pregnancy. The source is a female donor in good health, enrolled as a control in a pregnancy study. Each CDR3 is given with its conserved first and last residue. The D gene is left open where the match is weak. Expanded clones are given a class, and other clones once, few, many or no size at all.

CDR3 length: 16; clone size: NA; D gene: TRBD2; V gene: TRBV4-1; J gene: TRBJ2-5; CDR3 protein: CASSQASGGLQETQYF; CDR3 DNA: TGCGCCAGCAGCCAAGCTAGCGGGGGTCTCCAAGAGACCCAGTACTTC
CDR3 length: 14; clone size: NA; D gene: NA; V gene: TRBV5-6; J gene: TRBJ2-2; CDR3 protein: CASSLVVRAGELFF; CDR3 DNA: TGTGCCAGCAGCTTGGTCGTCCGGGCCGGGGAGCTGTTTTTT
CDR3 length: 17; clone size: NA; D gene: NA; V gene: TRBV7-8; J gene: TRBJ2-2; CDR3 protein: CASSLDEASVGTGELFF; CDR3 DNA: TGTGCCAGCAGCTTAGACGAAGCTAGCGTTGGCACCGGGGAGCTGTTTTTT
CDR3 length: 15; clone size: NA; D gene: TRBD2; V gene: TRBV5-1; J gene: TRBJ2-3; CDR3 protein: CASSFQRGGSDTQYF; CDR3 DNA: TGCGCCAGCAGCTTCCAGCGGGGGGGCTCCGATACGCAGTATTTT
CDR3 length: 16; clone size: NA; D gene: TRBD1; V gene: TRBV7-2; J gene: TRBJ1-1; CDR3 protein: CASSLEVRGRNTEAFF; CDR3 DNA: TGTGCCAGCAGCTTAGAAGTCAGGGGGCGCAACACTGAAGCTTTCTTT
CDR3 length: 15; clone size: NA; D gene: NA; V gene: TRBV11-1; J gene: TRBJ2-2; CDR3 protein: CASSLTGGKDGELFF; CDR3 DNA: TGTGCCAGCAGCTTAACCGGCGGGAAAGACGGGGAGCTGTTTTTT
CDR3 length: 14; clone size: NA; D gene: NA; V gene: TRBV30; J gene: TRBJ2-5; CDR3 protein: CAWSVGSGGETQYF; CDR3 DNA: TGTGCCTGGAGTGTAGGTTCCGGCGGAGAGACCCAGTACTTC
CDR3 length: 15; clone size: NA; D gene: NA; V gene: TRBV2; J gene: TRBJ2-7; CDR3 protein: CASSKQGRHSYEQYF; CDR3 DNA: TGTGCCAGCAGTAAACAGGGGAGGCACTCCTACGAGCAGTACTTC
CDR3 length: 15; clone size: NA; D gene: NA; V gene: TRBV6-5; J gene: TRBJ1-2; CDR3 protein: CASSYSGRTNYGYTF; CDR3 DNA: TGTGCCAGCAGTTACTCTGGCAGGACTAACTATGGCTACACCTTC
CDR3 length: 14; clone size: NA; D gene: NA; V gene: TRBV2; J gene: TRBJ1-5; CDR3 protein: CASSAQVGNQPQHF; CDR3 DNA: TGTGCCAGCAGTGCGCAGGTGGGCAATCAGCCCCAGCATTTT
CDR3 length: 16; clone size: NA; D gene: NA; V gene: TRBV7-2; J gene: TRBJ2-3; CDR3 protein: CASSFSGGPSSDTQYF; CDR3 DNA: TGTGCCAGCAGTTTTAGTGGCGGGCCAAGTTCAGATACGCAGTATTTT
CDR3 length: 14; clone size: NA; D gene: NA; V gene: TRBV19; J gene: TRBJ1-1; CDR3 protein: CASSPYRESTEAFF; CDR3 DNA: TGTGCCAGTAGTCCATACAGGGAAAGCACTGAAGCTTTCTTT
CDR3 length: 15; clone size: NA; D gene: TRBD1; V gene: TRBV9; J gene: TRBJ1-2; CDR3 protein: CASSPRQGLNYGYTF; CDR3 DNA: TGTGCCAGCAGCCCACGACAGGGACTTAACTATGGCTACACCTTC
CDR3 length: 17; clone size: NA; D gene: TRBD1; V gene: TRBV19; J gene: TRBJ1-4; CDR3 protein: CASSTRDRGTTNEKLFF; CDR3 DNA: TGTGCCAGTAGTACAAGGGACAGGGGGACAACTAATGAAAAACTGTTTTTT
CDR3 length: 14; clone size: NA; D gene: TRBD2; V gene: TRBV11-3; J gene: TRBJ2-7; CDR3 protein: CASSFSGGIYEQYF; CDR3 DNA: TGTGCCAGCAGCTTTAGCGGGGGGATCTACGAGCAGTACTTC
CDR3 length: 12; clone size: NA; D gene: TRBD1; V gene: TRBV7-9; J gene: TRBJ1-5; CDR3 protein: CATEGAGGPQHF; CDR3 DNA: TGTGCCACCGAGGGGGCTGGGGGGCCCCAGCATTTT
CDR3 length: 15; clone size: NA; D gene: TRBD1; V gene: TRBV2; J gene: TRBJ2-7; CDR3 protein: CASSAQGQGFYEQYF; CDR3 DNA: TGTGCCAGCAGTGCCCAGGGACAGGGGTTCTACGAGCAGTACTTC
CDR3 length: 17; clone size: NA; D gene: NA; V gene: TRBV7-2; J gene: TRBJ1-2; CDR3 protein: CASSLLDYPGVNYGYTF; CDR3 DNA: TGTGCCAGCAGCCTTCTCGATTACCCAGGGGTGAACTATGGCTACACCTTC
CDR3 length: 16; clone size: NA; D gene: TRBD1; V gene: TRBV5-4; J gene: TRBJ2-5; CDR3 protein: CASSLGTGGASETQYF; CDR3 DNA: TGTGCCAGCAGCTTGGGGACAGGGGGCGCGTCGGAGACCCAGTACTTC
CDR3 length: 14; clone size: once; D gene: TRBD2; V gene: TRBV4-1; J gene: TRBJ2-3; CDR3 protein: CAGSRGGAGDTQYF; CDR3 DNA: TGCGCCGGGTCTCGGGGGGGGGCCGGAGATACGCAGTATTTT
CDR3 length: 16; clone size: NA; D gene: NA; V gene: TRBV14; J gene: TRBJ2-7; CDR3 protein: CASSQGSRGVHYEQYF; CDR3 DNA: TGTGCCAGCAGCCAAGGGTCCAGGGGGGTGCACTACGAGCAGTACTTC